The 27 T cell receptor beta chains below come from one sample, sequenced in a study of T cells in Graves' hyperthyroidism and ophthalmopathy. RNA transcripts yielded amplified TCR beta CDR3 regions. The HTBI primer set was used in a first-round RT-PCR of the TCR CDR3. TCRdb independently ran MiXCR on the multiplex PCR reads; one entry per CDR3 protein. The sample includes 360,000 or so distinct CDR3 sequences, 15% to 20% of them seen just once. Source material: blood. These receptor sequences come from a woman aged 35 to 49 with Graves' ophthalmopathy.

There are many counts of this clonotype. This chain joins TRBV6-1 and TRBJ1-1; TRBD1 is a possible D gene (6 bases). There are 14 residues in the CDR3. The germline gives CDR1 MNHNS, CDR2 SASEGT. V lost 7 bases and J 8 bases, leaving 20 bases between the germline ends. The CDR3, as DNA: TGTGCCAGCAAGGGGTGGGTTCGAGGGACAGAAGCTTTCTTT. Translated, it gives CASKGWVRGTEAFF.

This clonotype was counted many times. The gene calls are TRBV25-1 and TRBJ2-2, with D unresolved. V was clipped by 5 bases and J by 5 bases, with 9 bases between them. Germline-derived CDR1 and CDR2 are MGHDK and SYGVNS. CDR3 size: 13 residues. The CDR3: CASSKTETGELFF. The CDR3 region has the DNA TGTGCCAGCAGTAAAACGGAGACCGGGGAGCTGTTTTTT.

This clonotype was seen many times. The gene calls are TRBV5-6 and TRBJ2-1; 12 positions match TRBD2. Germline CDR1 SGHDT, CDR2 YYEEEE. The CDR3 has 15 amino acids. With V trimmed by 4 bases and J by 5 bases, 4 bases remained unmatched. DNA of the CDR3: TGTGCCAGCAGCCCTGGACTAGCGGGAAACAATGAGCAGTTCTTC. Translated: CASSPGLAGNNEQFF.

This clonotype was found many times. The rearrangement joins TRBV25-1 to TRBJ1-5, with 9 bases that match TRBD1. This CDR3 comprises 15 residues. Germline trimming cut 4 bases from V and 5 bases from J; bases unmatched to any gene: 6. The germline gives CDR1 MGHDK, CDR2 SYGVNS. CDR3 loop: CASSAGTGSYQPQHF. CDR3 coding DNA: TGTGCCAGCAGTGCCGGGACAGGGAGTTATCAGCCCCAGCATTTT. The entire variable domain, with the rest obtained from reference TRBV25-1 and TRBJ1-5, is as follows: EADIYQTPRYLVIGTGKKITLECSQTMGHDKMYWYQQDPGMELHLIHYSYGVNSTEKGDLSSESTVSRIRTEHFPLTLESARPSHTSQYLCASSAGTGSYQPQHFGDGTRLSIL.

Here the CDR3 reads CASSEVSGRVYEQYF. The CDR3, as DNA: TGTGCCAGCAGTGAGGTTAGCGGGAGGGTCTACGAGCAGTACTTC. The V and J genes are TRBV25-1 and TRBJ2-7; 11 bases are shared with TRBD2. The V gene's germline CDR1 is MGHDK and CDR2 SYGVNS. Trimming took 3 bases from V and 3 from J; bases not matched to a gene: 4. The CDR3 spans 15 residues.

This clonotype has ten or more counts. This chain joins TRBV29-1 and TRBJ2-5, with 13 positions matching TRBD2. This CDR3 has 14 residues. Losses at the gene ends were 5 bases for V and 5 bases for J; bases not matched to a gene: 5. The V gene's germline CDR1 is SQVTM and CDR2 ANQGSEA. The CDR3 DNA is TGCAGCGTTAGGACTAGCGGGAGTTGGGAGACCCAGTACTTC. Translation gives CSVRTSGSWETQYF.

The V and J genes are TRBV4-1 and TRBJ2-5; a possible D gene is TRBD2 (5 bases). The CDR3 is 14 amino acids. Germline values: CDR1 MGHRA, CDR2 YSYEKL. V shed 1 base and J shed 5 bases, with 11 bases lying between them. The CDR3 reads CASSQGLLDETQYF. The CDR3 nucleotides read TGCGCCAGCAGCCAAGGACTATTAGATGAGACCCAGTACTTC.

In its sample, this clonotype was seen many times. This chain links TRBV6-1 with TRBJ2-4; tentative D call: TRBD1 (7 bases). This CDR3 is 13 amino acids long. V shed 4 bases and J shed 9 bases, with 13 bases lying between them. Germline V lookup: CDR1 MNHNS, CDR2 SASEGT. CDR3 sequence: CASSVRGASIQYF. CDR3 coding DNA: TGTGCCAGCAGTGTCAGGGGGGCGAGCATTCAGTACTTC.

This clonotype was found once. The chain employs TRBV6-1 and TRBJ2-2; D remains ambiguous. The CDR3 runs to 15 residues. With 6 bases removed from V and 1 base from J, the gap between germline ends came to 12 bases. Per germline, CDR1 MNHNS and CDR2 SASEGT. CDR3 residues: CASRSEVLNTGELFF. The DNA of the CDR3 is TGTGCCAGCAGGTCCGAAGTCCTGAACACCGGGGAGCTGTTTTTT.

This clonotype was picked up many times. CDR3 in DNA: TGTGCCAGCAGTGGCGCCCCGCAGGGAAGGGGTCAGCCCCAGCATTTT. Its protein is CASSGAPQGRGQPQHF. The chain carries TRBV6-1 and TRBJ1-5; tentatively, D is TRBD1 (5 bases). CDR1 is MNHNS, CDR2 SASEGT, per germline. The CDR3 sequence is 16 residues long. Trimming pared 4 bases from V and 6 bases from J, leaving 19 bases between.

This clonotype showed up just a few times. The V gene is TRBV11-2, the J gene TRBJ2-6; TRBD2 might be the D (6 bases). This CDR3 spans 18 amino acids. The V gene lost 6 bases and the J gene lost 2 bases, with 20 bases spanning the gap. Germline assignment: CDR1 SGHAT and CDR2 FQNNGV. The CDR3 DNA reads as TGTGCCAGCAGACCCATAATCCAGACTAGTCCTGGGGCCAACGTCCTGACTTTC. Translated, it gives CASRPIIQTSPGANVLTF.

This clonotype was detected a few times. The chain employs TRBV6-2 or TRBV6-3 and TRBJ2-5, with TRBD1 identical over 8 bases. The length of the CDR3 is 21 residues. J lost 0 bases, V lost 5 bases, and 23 bases had no gene match. Per the germline V gene, CDR1 is MNHEY and CDR2 is SVGEGT. As DNA, the CDR3 is TGTGCCAGCAGTCTCTACACACTGAACAACAGGGGGAGGTCTGACCAAGAGACCCAGTACTTC. As protein: CASSLYTLNNRGRSDQETQYF.

This chain connects TRBV20-1 to TRBJ2-5; no firm D call. Looked up from germline, CDR1 is DFQATT and CDR2 is SNEGSKA (reference sequence). The V end lost 6 bases, the J end lost 4 bases, and 12 bases lay between the germline ends. The CDR3 totals 12 residues. The DNA for the CDR3 is TGCAGTGCCACCTCCGGCCGAGAGACCCAGTACTTC. Residues: CSATSGRETQYF.

This clonotype showed up many times. It may be a read error: a sequence one base away is much more abundant. V is TRBV27 and J is TRBJ2-7; TRBD2 might be the D (6 bases). Germline V CDR1 and CDR2: MNHEY, SMNVEV (reference sequence). The CDR3 runs to 17 residues. In DNA, the CDR3 is TGTGCCAGCAGTTTACGGGGATTCGCGGGACCGTCCTACGGGCAGTACTTC. Protein product: CASSLRGFAGPSYGQYF.

This chain uses TRBV15 with TRBJ2-7; no reliable D call. Between the trimmed V and J ends, which lost 5 bases and 2 bases, there was a span of 19 bases. The CDR3 has 16 amino acids. Germline V gene lookup returns CDR1 LNHNV and CDR2 YYDKDF (reference sequence). The CDR3 spells CATSATGPRSTYEQYF. In nucleotides, the CDR3 is TGTGCCACCAGCGCCACCGGACCCCGTTCGACCTACGAGCAGTACTTC.

This clonotype was counted many times. The gene calls are TRBV20-1 and TRBJ2-5; 7 positions match TRBD2. CDR1 and CDR2 (germline): DFQATT, SNEGSKA (reference sequence). The CDR3 is made up of 14 amino acids. V trimming: 6 bases; J trimming: 0 bases; junction bases outside the gene matches: 7. DNA of the CDR3: TGCAGTGCAACGAGCGGGACCTACCAAGAGACCCAGTACTTC. It is translated as CSATSGTYQETQYF.

This clonotype was counted at least ten times. The chain links TRBV28 to TRBJ1-2; no firm D call. Germline CDR1 reads MDHEN; CDR2 reads SYDVKM. CDR3 length equals 13 residues. The germline V and J ends were trimmed by 5 bases and 6 bases, with 13 bases remaining between them. CDR3 nucleotides: TGTGCCAGCAGTCAACAGAACCCCCATGGCTACACCTTC. It is translated as CASSQQNPHGYTF.

This clonotype was seen ten or more times. The chain joins TRBV20-1 to TRBJ2-7; either TRBD1 or TRBD2 may supply D (5 bases each). There are 13 residues in the CDR3. Germline-derived CDR1 and CDR2 are DFQATT and SNEGSKA (reference sequence). CDR3 amino acids: CSGIRDGSYEQYF. For the CDR3, the DNA is TGCAGCGGGATCCGGGACGGATCCTACGAGCAGTACTTC.

This clonotype was recorded at least ten times. The chain uses TRBV2 and TRBJ2-5, with 10 bases aligning to TRBD2. This CDR3 comprises 14 residues. J lost 0 bases, V lost 7 bases, and 2 bases had no gene match. Germline V gives CDR1 SNHLY, CDR2 FYNNEI. The CDR3 spells CASISGGNQETQYF. The CDR3 region has the DNA TGTGCCAGCATTAGCGGGGGGAACCAAGAGACCCAGTACTTC. The full variable domain, completed using reference TRBV2 and TRBJ2-5, is EPEVTQTPSHQVTQMGQEVILRCVPISNHLYFYWYRQILGQKVEFLVSFYNNEISEKSEIFDDQFSVERPDGSNFTLKIRSTKLEDSAMYFCASISGGNQETQYFGPGTRLLVL.

This clonotype occurred many times. The chain has TRBV12-3 or TRBV12-4 and TRBJ1-1, with a possible D match to TRBD1 (6 bases). The CDR3 extends over 14 amino acids. The V gene lost 5 bases and the J gene lost 4 bases, with 14 bases spanning the gap. Here the CDR3 DNA reads TGTGCCAGCAGTAAACAGGGCGCCTCCACTGAAGCTTTCTTT. Translated: CASSKQGASTEAFF.

This clonotype was detected many times. This chain uses TRBV20-1 with TRBJ2-4; D unresolved. The germline V gene has CDR1 DFQATT and CDR2 SNEGSKA (reference sequence). CDR3 length: 13 residues. V was clipped by 2 bases and J by 1 base, with 6 bases between them. Here the CDR3 reads CSARPVAKNIQYF. CDR3 bases: TGCAGTGCTAGACCCGTGGCCAAAAACATTCAGTACTTC.

This clonotype was seen a handful of times. The chain employs TRBV30 and TRBJ2-7; D is possibly TRBD1 (6 bases). Germline V gene sequence: CDR1 GTSNPN, CDR2 SVGIG (reference sequence). This CDR3 spans 11 amino acids. V lost 7 bases, J lost 4 bases, and 11 bases lay in between. CDR3 DNA sequence: TGTGCCTTTACCAGGGGTTACGAGCAGTACTTC. Protein: CAFTRGYEQYF. Filled out from reference TRBV30 and TRBJ2-7, the complete variable domain reads SQTIHQWPATLVQPVGSPLSLECTVEGTSNPNLYWYRQAAGRGLQLLFYSVGIGQISSEVPQNLSASRPQDRQFILSSKKLLLSDSGFYLCAFTRGYEQYFGPGTRLTVT.

This clonotype was recorded at least ten times. The chain uses TRBV11-1 and TRBJ2-4, with 8 bases identical to TRBD2. Germline loops: CDR1 SGHAT, CDR2 FQDESV (reference sequence). This CDR3 comprises 18 residues. The J segment lost 0 bases and the V segment lost 5 bases, leaving 12 bases of the junction unmatched. The DNA of the CDR3 is TGTGCCAGCAGCCAGGATTACCGGGGGGGATTAGCCAAAAACATTCAGTACTTC. Translating it yields CASSQDYRGGLAKNIQYF. Filled out from reference TRBV11-1 and TRBJ2-4, the complete variable domain reads EAEVAQSPRYKITEKSQAVAFWCDPISGHATLYWYRQILGQGPELLVQFQDESVVDDSQLPKDRFSAERLKGVDSTLKIQPAELGDSAMYLCASSQDYRGGLAKNIQYFGAGTRLSVL.

This clonotype was observed at least ten times. The rearrangement joins TRBV11-2 to TRBJ2-4; 7 positions match TRBD1. The ends lost 1 base at V and 2 bases at J; junction bases unmatched: 2. This CDR3 has 15 residues. Germline V gene data show CDR1 as SGHAT and CDR2 as FQNNGV. The CDR3 nucleotides read TGTGCCAGCAGCTTAGTACAGGGGTCCAAAAACATTCAGTACTTC. Its translation: CASSLVQGSKNIQYF.

The chain links TRBV6-4 to TRBJ2-2; TRBD2 agrees at 9 bases. The trim removed 3 bases at V and 4 bases at J, leaving 6 bases unmatched. The CDR3 runs 16 residues. Germline V gene lookup returns CDR1 MRHNA and CDR2 SNTAGT. The CDR3 nucleotides read TGTGCCAGCAGTGATTCGACTAGCGGCCCCACCGGGGAGCTGTTTTTT. This translates into CASSDSTSGPTGELFF.

This clonotype was recorded many times. The gene calls are TRBV6-5 and TRBJ1-1; 9 bases are a match to TRBD1. The germline CDR1 and CDR2 sequences are MNHEY and SVGAGI. The CDR3 contains 13 residues. V gave up 4 bases and J gave up 11 bases; unmatched junction bases: 8. The CDR3 region is CASSFRWDREAFF. Here the CDR3 DNA reads TGTGCCAGCAGTTTCCGATGGGACAGGGAGGCTTTCTTT.

This clonotype was observed at least ten times. The chain is built from TRBV28 and TRBJ2-7, with D perhaps being TRBD1 or TRBD2 (5 bases each). The germline V gene has CDR1 MDHEN and CDR2 SYDVKM. This CDR3 region has 13 residues. V was trimmed by 6 bases and J by 7 bases, leaving 16 bases between them. The CDR3 bases are TGTGCCAGCAGCAGGGACCCGGTTTGGGAGCAGTACTTC. Translating it yields CASSRDPVWEQYF. Drawing the rest from reference TRBV28 and TRBJ2-7, the complete variable domain is DVKVTQSSRYLVKRTGEKVFLECVQDMDHENMFWYRQDPGLGLRLIYFSYDVKMKEKGDIPEGYSVSREKKERFSLILESASTNQTSMYLCASSRDPVWEQYFGPGTRLTVT.